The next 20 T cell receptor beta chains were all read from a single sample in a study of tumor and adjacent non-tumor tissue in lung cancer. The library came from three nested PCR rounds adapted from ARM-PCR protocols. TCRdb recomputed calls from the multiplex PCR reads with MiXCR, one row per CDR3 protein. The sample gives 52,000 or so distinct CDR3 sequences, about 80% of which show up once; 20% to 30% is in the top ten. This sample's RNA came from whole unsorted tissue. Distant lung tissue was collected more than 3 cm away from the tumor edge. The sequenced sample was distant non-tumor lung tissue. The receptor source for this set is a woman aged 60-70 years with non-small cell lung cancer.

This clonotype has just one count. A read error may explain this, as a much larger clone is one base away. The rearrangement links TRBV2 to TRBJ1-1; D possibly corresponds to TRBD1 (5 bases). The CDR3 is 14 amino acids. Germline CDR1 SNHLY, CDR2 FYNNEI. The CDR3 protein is CTSSTGTGNTEAFF. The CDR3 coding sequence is TGTACCAGCAGCACCGGGACGGGGAACACTGAAGCTTTCTTT.

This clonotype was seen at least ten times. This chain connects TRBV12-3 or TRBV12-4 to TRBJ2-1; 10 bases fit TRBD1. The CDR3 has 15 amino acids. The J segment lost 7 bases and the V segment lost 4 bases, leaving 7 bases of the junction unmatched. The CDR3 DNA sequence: TGTGCCAGCAGTTGGGGGACAGGGGTTTTGAATGAGCAGTTCTTC. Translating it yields CASSWGTGVLNEQFF.

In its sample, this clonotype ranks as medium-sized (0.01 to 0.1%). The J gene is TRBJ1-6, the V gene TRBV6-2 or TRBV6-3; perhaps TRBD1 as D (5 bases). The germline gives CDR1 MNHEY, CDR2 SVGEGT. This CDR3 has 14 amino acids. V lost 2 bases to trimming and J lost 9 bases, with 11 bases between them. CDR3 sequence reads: CASSYRGSGSPLHF. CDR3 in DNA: TGTGCCAGCAGTTACAGGGGTTCTGGTTCACCCCTCCACTTT.

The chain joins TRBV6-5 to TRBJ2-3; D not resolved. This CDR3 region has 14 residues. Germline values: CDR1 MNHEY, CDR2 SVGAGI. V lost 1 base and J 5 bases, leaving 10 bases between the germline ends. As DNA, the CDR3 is TGTGCCAGCAGTTACTTGAGAGATATAGATACGCAGTATTTT. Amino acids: CASSYLRDIDTQYF.

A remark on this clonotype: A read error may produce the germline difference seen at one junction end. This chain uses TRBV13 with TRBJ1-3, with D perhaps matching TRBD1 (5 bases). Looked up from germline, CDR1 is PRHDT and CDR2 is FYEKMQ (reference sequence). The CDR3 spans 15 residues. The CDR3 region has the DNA TGTACCAGCAGATTGTACAGGACCTCTGGAAACACCATATATTTT. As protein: CTSRLYRTSGNTIYF.

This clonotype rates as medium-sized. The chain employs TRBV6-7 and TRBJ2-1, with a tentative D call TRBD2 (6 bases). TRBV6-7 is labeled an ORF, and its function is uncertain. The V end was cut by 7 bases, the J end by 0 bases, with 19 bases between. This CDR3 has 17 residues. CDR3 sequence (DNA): TGTGCCAGCACGATCAGAGCCGGGACTCACTCCTACAATGAGCAGTTCTTC. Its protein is CASTIRAGTHSYNEQFF.

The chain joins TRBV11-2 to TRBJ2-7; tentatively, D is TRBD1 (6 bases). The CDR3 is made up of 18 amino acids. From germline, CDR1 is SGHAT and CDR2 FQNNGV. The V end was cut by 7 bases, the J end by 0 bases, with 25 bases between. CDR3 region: CASISAGTLHQVSYEQYF. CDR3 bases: TGTGCCAGCATCTCGGCCGGGACATTGCATCAAGTCTCCTACGAGCAGTACTTC.

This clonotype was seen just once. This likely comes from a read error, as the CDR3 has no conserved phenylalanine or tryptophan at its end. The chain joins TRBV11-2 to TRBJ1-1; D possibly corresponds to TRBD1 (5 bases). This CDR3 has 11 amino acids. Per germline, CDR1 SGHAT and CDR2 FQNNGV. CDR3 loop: CASSFPGEAFS. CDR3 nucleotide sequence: TGTGCTAGCAGCTTCCCAGGGGAAGCTTTCTCT.

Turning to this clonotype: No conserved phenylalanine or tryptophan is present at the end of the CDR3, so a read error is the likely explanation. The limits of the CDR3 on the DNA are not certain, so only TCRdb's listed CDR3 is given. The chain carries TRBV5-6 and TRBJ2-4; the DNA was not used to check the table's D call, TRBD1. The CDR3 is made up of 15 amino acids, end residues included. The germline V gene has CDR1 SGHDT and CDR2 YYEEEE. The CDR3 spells CASIKQGHVIDIRYI.

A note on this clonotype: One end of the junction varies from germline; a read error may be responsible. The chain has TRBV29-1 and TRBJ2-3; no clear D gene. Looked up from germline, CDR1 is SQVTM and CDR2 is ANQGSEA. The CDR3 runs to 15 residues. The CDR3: CSAMKDGSSTDTQYF. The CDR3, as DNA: TGCAGCGCAATGAAGGACGGTTCGAGCACAGATACTCAGTATTTT.

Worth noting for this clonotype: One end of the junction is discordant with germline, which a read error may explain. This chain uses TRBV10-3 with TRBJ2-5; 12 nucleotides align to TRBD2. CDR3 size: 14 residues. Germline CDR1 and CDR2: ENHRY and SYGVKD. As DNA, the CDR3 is TGCACCATCGGACCGGGACTAGCGGGAGAGACCCAGTACTTC. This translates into CTIGPGLAGETQYF.

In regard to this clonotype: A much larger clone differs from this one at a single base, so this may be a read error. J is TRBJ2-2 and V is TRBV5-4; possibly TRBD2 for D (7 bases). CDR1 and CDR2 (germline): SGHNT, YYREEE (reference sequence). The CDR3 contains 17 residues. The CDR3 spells CASSSLGGQGRTEELFF. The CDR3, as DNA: TGTGCCAGCAGCTCGTTGGGGGGGCAGGGAAGAACCGAGGAGCTGTTTTTT.

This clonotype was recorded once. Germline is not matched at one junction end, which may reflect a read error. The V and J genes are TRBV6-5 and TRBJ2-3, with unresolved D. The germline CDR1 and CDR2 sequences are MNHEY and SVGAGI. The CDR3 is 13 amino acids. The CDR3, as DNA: TGTGCCAGCAAGAATAGGTTCACAGATACGAAGTATTTT. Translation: CASKNRFTDTKYF.

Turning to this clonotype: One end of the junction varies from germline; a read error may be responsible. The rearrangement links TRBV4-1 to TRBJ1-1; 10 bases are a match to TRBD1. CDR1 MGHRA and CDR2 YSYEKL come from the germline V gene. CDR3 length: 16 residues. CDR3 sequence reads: CASSHIPTGGFSEAFF. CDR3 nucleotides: TGCGCCAGCAGCCATATACCGACAGGGGGCTTTAGTGAAGCCTTCTTT.

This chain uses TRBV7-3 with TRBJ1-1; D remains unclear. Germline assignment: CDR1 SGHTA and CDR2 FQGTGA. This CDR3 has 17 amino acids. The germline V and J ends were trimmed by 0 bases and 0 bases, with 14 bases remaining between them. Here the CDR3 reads CASSLTVVSNLNTEAFF. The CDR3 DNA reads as TGTGCCAGCAGCTTAACCGTGGTCAGTAACTTGAACACTGAAGCTTTCTTT.

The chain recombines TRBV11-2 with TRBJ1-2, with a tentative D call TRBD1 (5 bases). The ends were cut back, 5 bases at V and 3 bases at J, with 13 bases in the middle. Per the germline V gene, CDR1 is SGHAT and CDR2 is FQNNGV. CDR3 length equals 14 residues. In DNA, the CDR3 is TGTGCCAGCAGCGTGGACAAGTGCTACTATGGCTACACCTTC. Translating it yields CASSVDKCYYGYTF.

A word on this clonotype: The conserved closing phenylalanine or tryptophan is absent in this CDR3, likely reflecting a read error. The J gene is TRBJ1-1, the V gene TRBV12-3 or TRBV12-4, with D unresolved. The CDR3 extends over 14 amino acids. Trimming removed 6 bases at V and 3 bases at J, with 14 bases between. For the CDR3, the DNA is TGTGCCAGCAGCTTGGCGGGAGGATACACTGAAGCTTTCCAT. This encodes CASSLAGGYTEAFH.

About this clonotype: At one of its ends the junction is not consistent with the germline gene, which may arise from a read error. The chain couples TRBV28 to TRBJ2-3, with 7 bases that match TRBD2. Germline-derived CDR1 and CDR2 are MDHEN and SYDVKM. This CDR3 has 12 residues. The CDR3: CDSCDGGDTQYF. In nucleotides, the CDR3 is TGTGACAGCTGCGACGGGGGGGATACGCAGTATTTT.

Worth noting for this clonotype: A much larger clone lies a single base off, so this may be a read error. CDR3 in DNA: TGCAGTGCTAGAGATATGTGCGGGAGGAGCTCCTACAATGAGCAGTTCTTC. As protein: CSARDMCGRSSYNEQFF. The rearrangement uses TRBV20-1 and TRBJ2-1; 8 bases are shared with TRBD2. The V segment lost 0 bases and the J segment 0 bases; nucleotides outside the gene matches: 7. Germline lookup yields CDR1 DFQATT and CDR2 SNEGSKA (reference sequence). The CDR3 length is 17 residues.

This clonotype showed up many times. The CDR3 DNA sequence: TGTGCCAGCAGCAACCCCCAGGGAAGGGCTGAAGCTTTCTTT. This codes for CASSNPQGRAEAFF. This chain joins TRBV28 and TRBJ1-1; D may be TRBD1 (5 bases). Trimming removed 6 bases from V and 6 bases from J, with 17 bases in between. Germline lookup yields CDR1 MDHEN and CDR2 SYDVKM. The CDR3 extends over 14 amino acids.